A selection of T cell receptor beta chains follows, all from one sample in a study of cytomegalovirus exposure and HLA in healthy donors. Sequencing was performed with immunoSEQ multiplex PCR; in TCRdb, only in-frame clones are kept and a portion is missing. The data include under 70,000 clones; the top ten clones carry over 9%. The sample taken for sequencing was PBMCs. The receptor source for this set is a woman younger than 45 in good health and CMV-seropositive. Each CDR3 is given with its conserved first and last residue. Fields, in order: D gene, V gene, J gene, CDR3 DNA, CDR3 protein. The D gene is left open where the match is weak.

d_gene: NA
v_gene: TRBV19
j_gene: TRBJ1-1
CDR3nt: TGTGCCAGTAGTATCGGCAGGGCGAACACTGAAGCTTTCTTT
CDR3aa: CASSIGRANTEAFF

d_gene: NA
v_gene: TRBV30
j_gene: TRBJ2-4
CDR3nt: TGTGCCTGGAGCATGCAGGGGAACATTCAGTACTTC
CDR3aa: CAWSMQGNIQYF

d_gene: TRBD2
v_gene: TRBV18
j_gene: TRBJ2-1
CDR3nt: TGTGCCAGCTCACCGACTAGCGGTTACAATGAGCAGTTCTTC
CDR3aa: CASSPTSGYNEQFF

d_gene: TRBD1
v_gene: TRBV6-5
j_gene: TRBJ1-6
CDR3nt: TGTGCCAGCAGGACGACAGGGGGAATAGGTCCCCTCCACTTT
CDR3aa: CASRTTGGIGPLHF

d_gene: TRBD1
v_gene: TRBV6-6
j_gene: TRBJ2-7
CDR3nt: TGTGCCAGCAGTTACGGACAGGTTCGTTACGAGCAGTACTTC
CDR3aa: CASSYGQVRYEQYF

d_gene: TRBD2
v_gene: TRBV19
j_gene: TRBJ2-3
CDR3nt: TGTGCCAGTACCCGGGGATACCGGGAGGACGCAGATACGCAGTATTTT
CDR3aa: CASTRGYREDADTQYF

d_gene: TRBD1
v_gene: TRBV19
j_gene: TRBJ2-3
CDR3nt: TGTGCCAGTAGGCTCGGACAGGGGGTGGTGACAGATACGCAGTATTTT
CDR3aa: CASRLGQGVVTDTQYF

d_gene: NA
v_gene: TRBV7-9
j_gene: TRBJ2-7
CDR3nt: TGTGCCAGCAGCTACGGTGGGGGGATTTACGAGCAGTACTTC
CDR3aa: CASSYGGGIYEQYF

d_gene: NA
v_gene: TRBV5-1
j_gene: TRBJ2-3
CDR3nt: TGCGCCAGCAGCTTCGGGGAATACACAGATACGCAGTATTTT
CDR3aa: CASSFGEYTDTQYF

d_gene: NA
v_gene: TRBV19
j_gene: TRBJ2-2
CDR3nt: TGTGCCAGTATTCCCAGGAATGTGAACACCGGGGAGCTGTTTTTT
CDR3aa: CASIPRNVNTGELFF

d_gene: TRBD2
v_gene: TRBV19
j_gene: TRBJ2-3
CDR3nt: TGTGCCAGTAGTACTAAGCGGGGGGGCACAGATACGCAGTATTTT
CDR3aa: CASSTKRGGTDTQYF

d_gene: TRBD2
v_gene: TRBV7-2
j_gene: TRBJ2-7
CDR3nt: TGTGCCAGCAGCTTATACGGGGGGGGTCCCTACGAGCAGTACTTC
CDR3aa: CASSLYGGGPYEQYF

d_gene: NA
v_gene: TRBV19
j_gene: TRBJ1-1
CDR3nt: TGTGCCAGTAGTATAGGACAGTTGAACACTGAAGCTTTCTTT
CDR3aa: CASSIGQLNTEAFF

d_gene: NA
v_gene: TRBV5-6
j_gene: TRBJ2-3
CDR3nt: TGTGCCAGCAGCTTTTCAGCAGATACGCAGTATTTT
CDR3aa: CASSFSADTQYF

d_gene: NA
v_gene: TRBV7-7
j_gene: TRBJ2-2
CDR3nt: TGTGCTAGCAGCTTAGCCAGGGGCTGGGACACCGGGGAGCTGTTTTTT
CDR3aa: CASSLARGWDTGELFF

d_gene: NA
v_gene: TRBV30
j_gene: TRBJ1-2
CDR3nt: TGTGCCTGGAGTGGAGGGGGGGCGGATGGCTACACCTTC
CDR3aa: CAWSGGGADGYTF

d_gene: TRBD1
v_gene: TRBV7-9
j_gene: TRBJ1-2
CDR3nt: TGTGCCAGCAGCCCCGGGGACAGGGGCTATGGCTACACCTTC
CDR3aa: CASSPGDRGYGYTF

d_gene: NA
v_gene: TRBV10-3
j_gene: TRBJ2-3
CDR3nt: TGTGCCATCAGTGATTTTAGGACAGACGCTAGCACAGATACGCAGTATTTT
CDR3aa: CAISDFRTDASTDTQYF

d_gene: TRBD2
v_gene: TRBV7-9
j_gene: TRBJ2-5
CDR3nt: TGTGCCAGCAGCCAAGGACTAGCGGGTGGTCAAGAGACCCAGTACTTC
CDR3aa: CASSQGLAGGQETQYF

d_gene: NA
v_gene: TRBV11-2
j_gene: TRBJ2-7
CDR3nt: TGTGCCAGCAGCTTCGCGTACGAGCAGTACTTC
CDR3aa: CASSFAYEQYF